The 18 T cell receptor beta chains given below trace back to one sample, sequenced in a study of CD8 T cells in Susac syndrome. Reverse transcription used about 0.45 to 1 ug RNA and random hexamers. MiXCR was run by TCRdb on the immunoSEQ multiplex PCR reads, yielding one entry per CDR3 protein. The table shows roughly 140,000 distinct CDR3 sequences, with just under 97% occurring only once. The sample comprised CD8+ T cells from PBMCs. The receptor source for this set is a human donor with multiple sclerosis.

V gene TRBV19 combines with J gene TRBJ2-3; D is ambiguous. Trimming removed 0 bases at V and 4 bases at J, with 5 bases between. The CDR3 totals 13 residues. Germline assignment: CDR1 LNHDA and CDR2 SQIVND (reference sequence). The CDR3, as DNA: TGTGCCAGTAGTATAGATCGGGCAGATACGCAGTATTTT. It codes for CASSIDRADTQYF.

The CDR3 reads CASSFRTGNYGYTF. Written as DNA, the CDR3 is TGTGCCAGCAGCTTTAGGACAGGGAACTATGGCTACACCTTC. The rearrangement joins TRBV13 to TRBJ1-2; 8 positions agree with TRBD1. Germline lookup yields CDR1 PRHDT and CDR2 FYEKMQ (reference sequence). V trimming: 3 bases; J trimming: 2 bases; junction bases outside the gene matches: 2. The length of the CDR3 is 14 residues.

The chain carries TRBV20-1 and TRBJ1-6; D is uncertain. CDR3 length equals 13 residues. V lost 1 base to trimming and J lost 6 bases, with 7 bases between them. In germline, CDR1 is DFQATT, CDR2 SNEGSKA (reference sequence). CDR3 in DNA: TGCAGTGCTAGAGCGCTCGGTAATTCACCCCTCCACTTT. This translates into CSARALGNSPLHF.

CDR3 nucleotides: TGTGCCAGCAGCTTAACGGCGGGGGCTCGGCTAGAGCAGTACGTC. It specifies CASSLTAGARLEQYV. The rearrangement links TRBV11-2 to TRBJ2-7; tentative D call: TRBD2 (7 bases). The length of the CDR3 is 15 residues. With 2 bases removed from V and 7 bases from J, the gap between germline ends came to 18 bases. Germline CDR1 and CDR2: SGHAT and FQNNGV.

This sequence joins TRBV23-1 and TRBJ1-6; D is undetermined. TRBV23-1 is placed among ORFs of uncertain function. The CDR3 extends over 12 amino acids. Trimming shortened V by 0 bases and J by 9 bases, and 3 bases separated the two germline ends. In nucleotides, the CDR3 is TGCGCCAGCAGTCAATCAACTTCACCCCTCCACTTT. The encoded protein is CASSQSTSPLHF.

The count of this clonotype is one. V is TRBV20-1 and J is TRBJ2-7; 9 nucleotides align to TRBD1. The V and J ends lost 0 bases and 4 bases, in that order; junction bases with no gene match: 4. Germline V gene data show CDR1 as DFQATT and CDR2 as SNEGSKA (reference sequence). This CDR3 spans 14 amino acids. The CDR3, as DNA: TGCAGTGCTAGAGAACAAGGACAGGGGTACGAGCAGTACTTC. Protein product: CSAREQGQGYEQYF.

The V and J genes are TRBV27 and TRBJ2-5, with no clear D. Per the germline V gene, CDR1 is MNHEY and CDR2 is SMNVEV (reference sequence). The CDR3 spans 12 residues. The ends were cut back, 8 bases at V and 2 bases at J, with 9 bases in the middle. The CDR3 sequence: CASGSVQETQYF. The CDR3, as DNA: TGTGCCAGCGGGTCAGTACAAGAGACCCAGTACTTC.

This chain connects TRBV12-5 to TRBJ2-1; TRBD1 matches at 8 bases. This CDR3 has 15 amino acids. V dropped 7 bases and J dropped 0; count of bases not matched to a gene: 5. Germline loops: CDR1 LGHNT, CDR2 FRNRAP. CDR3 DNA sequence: TGTGCTAGTGACCTAGGACAGGGCTCCTACAATGAGCAGTTCTTC. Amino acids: CASDLGQGSYNEQFF.

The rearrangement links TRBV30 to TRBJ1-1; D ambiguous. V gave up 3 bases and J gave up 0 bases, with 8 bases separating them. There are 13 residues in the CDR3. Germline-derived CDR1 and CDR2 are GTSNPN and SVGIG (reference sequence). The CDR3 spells CAWRVSVNTEAFF. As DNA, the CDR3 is TGTGCCTGGAGAGTGTCGGTGAACACTGAAGCTTTCTTT.

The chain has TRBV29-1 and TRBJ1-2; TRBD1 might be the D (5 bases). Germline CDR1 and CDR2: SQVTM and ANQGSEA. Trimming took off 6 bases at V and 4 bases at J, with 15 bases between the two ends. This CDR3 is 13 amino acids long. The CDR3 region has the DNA TGCAGCGTCTGGGACGGATCACTCTATGGCTACACCTTC. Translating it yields CSVWDGSLYGYTF.

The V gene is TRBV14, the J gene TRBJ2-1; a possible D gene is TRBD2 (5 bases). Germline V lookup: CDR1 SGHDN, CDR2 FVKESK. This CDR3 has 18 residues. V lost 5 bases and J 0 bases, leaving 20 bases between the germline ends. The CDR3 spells CASSTPFGGPSSYNEQFF. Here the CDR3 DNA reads TGTGCCAGCAGCACTCCGTTTGGCGGGCCGAGCTCCTACAATGAGCAGTTCTTC.

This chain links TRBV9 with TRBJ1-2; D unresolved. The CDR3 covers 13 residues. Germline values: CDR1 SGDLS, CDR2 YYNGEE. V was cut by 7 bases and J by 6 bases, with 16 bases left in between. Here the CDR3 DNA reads TGTGCCAGCTCCCCGGGCGCATCGGATGGCTACACCTTC. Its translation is CASSPGASDGYTF.

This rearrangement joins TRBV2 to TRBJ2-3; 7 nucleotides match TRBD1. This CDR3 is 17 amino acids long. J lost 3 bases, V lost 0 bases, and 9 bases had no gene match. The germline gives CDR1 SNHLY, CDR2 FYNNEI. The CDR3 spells CASSEAFLGGITDTQYF. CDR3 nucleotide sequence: TGTGCCAGCAGTGAAGCTTTTCTAGGGGGCATAACAGATACGCAGTATTTT. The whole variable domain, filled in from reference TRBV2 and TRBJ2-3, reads EPEVTQTPSHQVTQMGQEVILRCVPISNHLYFYWYRQILGQKVEFLVSFYNNEISEKSEIFDDQFSVERPDGSNFTLKIRSTKLEDSAMYFCASSEAFLGGITDTQYFGPGTRLTVL.

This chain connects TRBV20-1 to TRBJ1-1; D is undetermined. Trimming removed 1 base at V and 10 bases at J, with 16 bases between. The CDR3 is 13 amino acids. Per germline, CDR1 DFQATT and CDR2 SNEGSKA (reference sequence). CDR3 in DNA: TGCAGTGCTAGAGTGATGAACCGACCCTCAGCTTTCTTT. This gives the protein CSARVMNRPSAFF.

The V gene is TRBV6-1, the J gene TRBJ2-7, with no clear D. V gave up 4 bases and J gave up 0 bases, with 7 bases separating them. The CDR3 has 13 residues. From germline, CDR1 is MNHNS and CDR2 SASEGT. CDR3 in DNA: TGTGCCAGCAGTGTCACAGCCTCCTACGAGCAGTACGTC. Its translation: CASSVTASYEQYV.

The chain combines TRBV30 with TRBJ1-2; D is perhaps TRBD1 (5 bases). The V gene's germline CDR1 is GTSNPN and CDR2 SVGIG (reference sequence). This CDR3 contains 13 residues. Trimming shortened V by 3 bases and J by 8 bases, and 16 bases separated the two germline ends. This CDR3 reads CAWSTGVREGYTF. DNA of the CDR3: TGTGCCTGGAGCACCGGGGTCAGGGAAGGCTACACCTTC.

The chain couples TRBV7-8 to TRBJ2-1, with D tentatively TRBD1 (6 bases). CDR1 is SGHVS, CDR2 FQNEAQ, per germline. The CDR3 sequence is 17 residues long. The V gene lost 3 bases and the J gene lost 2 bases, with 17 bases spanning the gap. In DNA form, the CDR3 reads TGTGCCAGCAGCTTCCAAGGACAGCTCCTTACCTACAATGAGCAGTTCTTC. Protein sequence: CASSFQGQLLTYNEQFF.

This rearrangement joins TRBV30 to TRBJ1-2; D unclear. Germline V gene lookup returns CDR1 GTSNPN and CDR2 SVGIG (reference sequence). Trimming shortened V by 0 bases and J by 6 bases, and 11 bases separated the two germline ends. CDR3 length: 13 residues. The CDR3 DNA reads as TGTGCCTGGAGTGTATACTCGACGGATGGCTACACCTTC. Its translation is CAWSVYSTDGYTF.